This entry is about one TCR beta chain. The CDR3 length is 17 residues. Germline CDR1 LNHDA, CDR2 SQIVND (reference sequence). J gave up 7 bases and V 6 bases, and 17 bases lay outside the gene matches. Profiling relied on immunoSEQ multiplex PCR, and the TCRdb table lists in-frame clones only, not all of them. The data contain roughly 93,000 clones, roughly 92% of them singletons. These data are taken from a study of T cell changes during pregnancy in multiple sclerosis. Material: peripheral blood, obtained after pregnancy. The sequence derives from a female donor with multiple sclerosis, enrolled in a pregnancy study. The rearrangement joins TRBV19 to TRBJ1-5, with 8 bases that match TRBD1. The CDR3 protein is CASRKMNDRGTRQPQHF. CDR3 nucleotide sequence: TGTGCCAGTAGGAAAATGAACGACAGGGGAACGAGGCAGCCCCAGCATTTT.